The 10 T cell receptor beta chains below all came from one sample that was sequenced in a study of blood T cell repertoires in COVID-19. The assay was immunoSEQ multiplex PCR, and TCRdb's table has in-frame clones only and misses some. The repertoire consists of some 340,000 clones, with around 82% occurring once and the leading ten covering 3%. The specimen sequenced was peripheral blood. Every receptor here comes from a man aged 30 to 39 with active or convalescent COVID-19.

A single count supports this clone. The J gene is TRBJ2-1, the V gene TRBV4-3, with D uncertain. Germline V gives CDR1 LGHNA, CDR2 YSLEER. V lost 2 bases and J 5 bases, leaving 10 bases between the germline ends. The CDR3 sequence is 14 residues long. CDR3 sequence reads: CASSQLRLDNEQFF. The CDR3 DNA reads TGCGCCAGCAGCCAACTTAGACTTGACAATGAGCAGTTCTTC.

V and J are TRBV28 and TRBJ2-3, with TRBD2 matching 9 bases. The CDR3 totals 15 residues. J was trimmed by 2 bases and V by 3 bases; bases with no gene match: 3. Per the germline V gene, CDR1 is MDHEN and CDR2 is SYDVKM. The CDR3 nucleotides are TGTGCCAGCAGTTTTGGGACTAGCCCCACAGATACGCAGTATTTT. The encoded protein is CASSFGTSPTDTQYF.

This chain uses TRBV6-5 with TRBJ1-2; 8 nucleotides line up with TRBD1. CDR1 and CDR2 (germline): MNHEY, SVGAGI. V was clipped by 5 bases and J by 5 bases; unmatched bases: 4. The CDR3 contains 13 residues. The CDR3 spells CASSLTGGYGYTF. The CDR3 DNA follows: TGTGCCAGCAGTCTTACAGGGGGTTATGGCTACACCTTC.

This clone has just one count. At one end, the junction sequence differs from germline, possibly due to a read error. This rearrangement joins TRBV5-1 to TRBJ1-1, with D possibly being TRBD1 (5 bases). Germline CDR1 SGHRS, CDR2 YFSETQ. The CDR3 extends over 15 amino acids. The CDR3 DNA reads TGCGCCACCAGCTTGGCGGGGGGGGTGAACACTGAAGCTTTCTTT. Translated, it gives CATSLAGGVNTEAFF.

CDR3 region: CAGTGTRGYNEQFF. In DNA form, the CDR3 reads TGTGCCGGAACAGGGACTAGGGGTTACAATGAGCAGTTCTTC. The V call is TRBV30, the J call TRBJ2-1; 8 bases fit TRBD2. V was clipped by 8 bases and J by 4 bases; unmatched bases: 10. Germline-derived CDR1 and CDR2 are GTSNPN and SVGIG (reference sequence). This CDR3 has 14 residues.

As for this clone: The same CDR3 also results from other DNA sequences found in this sample. This chain connects TRBV6-5 to TRBJ2-7; 9 nucleotides match TRBD2. CDR1 and CDR2 from the germline V gene are MNHEY and SVGAGI. This CDR3 contains 15 residues. J gave up 3 bases and V 0 bases, and 3 bases lay outside the gene matches. The CDR3 DNA reads TGTGCCAGCAGTTACTCTTTGCGGGGGGGCTACGAGCAGTACTTC. Translated: CASSYSLRGGYEQYF.

A few counts support this clone. The chain joins TRBV7-2 to TRBJ1-2; D is possibly TRBD1 (5 bases). CDR1 and CDR2 (germline): SGHTA, FQGNSA. V lost 0 bases and J lost 8, with 19 bases in between. The CDR3 sequence is 16 residues long. The DNA for the CDR3 is TGTGCCAGCAGCTTAGCGCTAGGGGCGGCAGTCTGGGGCTACACCTTC. Protein sequence: CASSLALGAAVWGYTF.

The chain couples TRBV9 to TRBJ1-2; a possible D gene is TRBD1 (6 bases). Germline V CDR1 and CDR2: SGDLS, YYNGEE. The CDR3 runs 16 residues. V was pared by 4 bases and J by 2 bases, with 18 bases between. CDR3 in DNA: TGTGCCAGCAGCTCCCGGGGGGCTAAGGGGAACTATGGCTACACCTTC. Its protein product is CASSSRGAKGNYGYTF.

This chain joins TRBV10-3 and TRBJ2-7; the match to TRBD1 covers 9 bases. Germline loops: CDR1 ENHRY, CDR2 SYGVKD. V was clipped by 5 bases and J by 6 bases; unmatched bases: 8. This CDR3 has 14 amino acids. The chain's CDR3 is CAISPGTGSAEQYF. CDR3 in DNA: TGTGCCATCAGTCCGGGGACAGGGTCGGCCGAGCAGTACTTC.

This clone was recorded once. This chain's CDR3 is CASSYGAIYEQYF. The DNA for the CDR3 is TGTGCCAGCAGTTACGGGGCGATCTACGAGCAGTACTTC. The gene calls are TRBV6-2 or TRBV6-3 and TRBJ2-7; TRBD1 might be the D (5 bases). This CDR3 is 13 amino acids long. With 2 bases removed from V and 3 bases from J, the gap between germline ends came to 8 bases. Looked up from germline, CDR1 is MNHEY and CDR2 is SVGEGT.